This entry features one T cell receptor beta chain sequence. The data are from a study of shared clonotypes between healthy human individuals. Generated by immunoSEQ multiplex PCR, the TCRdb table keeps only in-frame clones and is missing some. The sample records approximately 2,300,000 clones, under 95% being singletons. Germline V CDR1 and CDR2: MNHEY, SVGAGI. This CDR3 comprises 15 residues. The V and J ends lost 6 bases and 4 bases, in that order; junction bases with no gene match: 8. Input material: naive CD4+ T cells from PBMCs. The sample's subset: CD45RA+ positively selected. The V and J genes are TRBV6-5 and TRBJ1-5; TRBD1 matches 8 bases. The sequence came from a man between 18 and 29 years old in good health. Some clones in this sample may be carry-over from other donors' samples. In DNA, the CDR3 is TGTGCCAGCAGCCGGGGACAGGTCGAAAATCAGCCCCAGCATTTT. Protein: CASSRGQVENQPQHF.